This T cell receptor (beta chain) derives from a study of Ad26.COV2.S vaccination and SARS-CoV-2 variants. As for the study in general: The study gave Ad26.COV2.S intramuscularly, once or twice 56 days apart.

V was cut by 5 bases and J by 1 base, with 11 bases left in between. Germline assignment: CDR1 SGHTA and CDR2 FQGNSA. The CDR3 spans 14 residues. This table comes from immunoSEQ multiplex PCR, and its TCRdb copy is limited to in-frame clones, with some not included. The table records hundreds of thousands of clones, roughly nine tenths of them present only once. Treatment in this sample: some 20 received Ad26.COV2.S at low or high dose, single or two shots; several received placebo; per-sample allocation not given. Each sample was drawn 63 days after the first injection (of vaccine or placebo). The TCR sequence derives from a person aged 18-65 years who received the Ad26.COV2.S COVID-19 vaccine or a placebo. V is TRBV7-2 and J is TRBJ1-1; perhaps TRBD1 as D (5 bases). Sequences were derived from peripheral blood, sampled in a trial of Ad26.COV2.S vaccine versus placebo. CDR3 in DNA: TGTGCCAGCAGCACCCGGACACCGAACACTGAAGCTTTCTTT. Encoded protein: CASSTRTPNTEAFF. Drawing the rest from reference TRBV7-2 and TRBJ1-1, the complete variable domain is GAGVSQSPSNKVTEKGKDVELRCDPISGHTALYWYRQSLGQGLEFLIYFQGNSAPDKSGLPSDRFSAERTGGSVSTLTIQRTQQEDSAVYLCASSTRTPNTEAFFGQGTRLTVV.